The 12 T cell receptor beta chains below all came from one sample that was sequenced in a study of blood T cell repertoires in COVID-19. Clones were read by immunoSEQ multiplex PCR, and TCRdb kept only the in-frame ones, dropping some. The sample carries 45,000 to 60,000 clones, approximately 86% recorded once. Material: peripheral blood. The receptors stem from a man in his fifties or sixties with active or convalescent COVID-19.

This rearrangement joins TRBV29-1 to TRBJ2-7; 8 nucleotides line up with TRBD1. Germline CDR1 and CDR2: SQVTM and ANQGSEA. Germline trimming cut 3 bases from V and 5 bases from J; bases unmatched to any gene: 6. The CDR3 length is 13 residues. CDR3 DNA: TGCAGCGTTGAGGGCAGGGGGCTAAACGAGCAGTACTTC. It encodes CSVEGRGLNEQYF.

CDR3 loop: CASSTSGGWGQPQHF. The CDR3 nucleotides read TGTGCCAGCAGCACATCAGGGGGCTGGGGTCAGCCCCAGCATTTT. This chain connects TRBV11-2 to TRBJ1-5, with 8 bases aligning to TRBD1. The CDR3 length is 15 residues. The ends lost 5 bases at V and 6 bases at J; junction bases unmatched: 9. Germline V gives CDR1 SGHAT, CDR2 FQNNGV.

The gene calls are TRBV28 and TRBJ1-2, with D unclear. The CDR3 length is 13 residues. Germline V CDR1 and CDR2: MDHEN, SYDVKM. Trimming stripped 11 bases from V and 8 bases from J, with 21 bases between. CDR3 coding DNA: TGTGCCGCCAGTCGGAGGCTCCTTGAGGGCTACACCTTC. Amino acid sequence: CAASRRLLEGYTF.

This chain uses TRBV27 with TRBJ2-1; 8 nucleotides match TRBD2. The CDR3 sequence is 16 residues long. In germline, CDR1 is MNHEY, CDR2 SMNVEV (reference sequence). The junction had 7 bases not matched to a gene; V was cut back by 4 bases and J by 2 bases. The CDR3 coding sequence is TGTGCCAGCAGTTCCCTAGCGGGCCTCACCTACAATGAGCAGTTCTTC. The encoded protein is CASSSLAGLTYNEQFF.

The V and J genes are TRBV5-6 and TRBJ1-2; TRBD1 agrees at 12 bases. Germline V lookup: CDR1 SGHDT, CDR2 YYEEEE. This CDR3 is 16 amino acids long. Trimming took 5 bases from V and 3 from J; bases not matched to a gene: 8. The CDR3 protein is CASRDRDRGLDYGYTF. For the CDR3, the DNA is TGTGCCAGCAGAGACCGGGACAGGGGGCTTGACTATGGCTACACCTTC.

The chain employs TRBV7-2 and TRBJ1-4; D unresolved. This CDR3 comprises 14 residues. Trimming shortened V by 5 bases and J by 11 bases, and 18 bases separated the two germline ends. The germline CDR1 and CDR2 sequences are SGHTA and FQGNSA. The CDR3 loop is CASSLDAGFDKLFF. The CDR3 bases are TGTGCCAGCAGCCTGGATGCGGGTTTTGACAAACTGTTTTTT.

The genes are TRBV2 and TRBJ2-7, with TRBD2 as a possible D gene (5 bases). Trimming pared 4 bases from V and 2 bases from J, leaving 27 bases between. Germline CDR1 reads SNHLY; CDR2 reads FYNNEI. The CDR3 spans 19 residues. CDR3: CASSVCRFLDCPNTYEQYF. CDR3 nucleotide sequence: TGTGCCAGCAGTGTCTGCCGCTTCCTGGACTGTCCCAACACCTACGAGCAGTACTTC.

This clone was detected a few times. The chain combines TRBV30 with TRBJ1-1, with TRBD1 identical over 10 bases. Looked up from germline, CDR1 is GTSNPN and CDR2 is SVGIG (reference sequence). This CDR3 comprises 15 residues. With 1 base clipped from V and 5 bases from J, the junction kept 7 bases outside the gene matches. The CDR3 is CAWSAGDRGETEAFF. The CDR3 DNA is TGTGCCTGGAGTGCTGGGGACAGGGGTGAGACTGAAGCTTTCTTT.

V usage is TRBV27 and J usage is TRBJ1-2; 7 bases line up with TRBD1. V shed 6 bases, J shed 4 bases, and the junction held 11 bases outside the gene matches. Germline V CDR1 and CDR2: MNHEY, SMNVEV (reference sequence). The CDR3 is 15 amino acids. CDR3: CASSLRGQAGYGYTF. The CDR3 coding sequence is TGTGCCAGCAGCCTACGTGGACAGGCTGGCTATGGCTACACCTTC.

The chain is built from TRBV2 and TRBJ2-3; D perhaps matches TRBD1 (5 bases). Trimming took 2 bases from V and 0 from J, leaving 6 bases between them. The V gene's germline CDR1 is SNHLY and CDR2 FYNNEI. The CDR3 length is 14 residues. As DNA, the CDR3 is TGTGCCAGCAGTGAACAGGGCAGCACAGATACGCAGTATTTT. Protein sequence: CASSEQGSTDTQYF.

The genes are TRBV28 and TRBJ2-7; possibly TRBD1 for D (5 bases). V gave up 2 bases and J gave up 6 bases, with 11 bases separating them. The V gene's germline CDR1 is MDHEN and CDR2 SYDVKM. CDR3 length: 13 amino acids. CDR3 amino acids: CASSLGQGPEQYF. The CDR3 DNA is TGTGCCAGCAGTTTAGGGCAGGGTCCCGAGCAGTACTTC.

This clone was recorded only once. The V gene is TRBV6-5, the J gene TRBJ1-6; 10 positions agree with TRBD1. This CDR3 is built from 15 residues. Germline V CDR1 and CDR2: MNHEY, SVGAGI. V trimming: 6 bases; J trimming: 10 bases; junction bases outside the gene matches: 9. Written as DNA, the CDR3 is TGTGCCAGCAGCAGACCGGGACAGGGGAAATCACCCCTCCACTTT. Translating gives CASSRPGQGKSPLHF.